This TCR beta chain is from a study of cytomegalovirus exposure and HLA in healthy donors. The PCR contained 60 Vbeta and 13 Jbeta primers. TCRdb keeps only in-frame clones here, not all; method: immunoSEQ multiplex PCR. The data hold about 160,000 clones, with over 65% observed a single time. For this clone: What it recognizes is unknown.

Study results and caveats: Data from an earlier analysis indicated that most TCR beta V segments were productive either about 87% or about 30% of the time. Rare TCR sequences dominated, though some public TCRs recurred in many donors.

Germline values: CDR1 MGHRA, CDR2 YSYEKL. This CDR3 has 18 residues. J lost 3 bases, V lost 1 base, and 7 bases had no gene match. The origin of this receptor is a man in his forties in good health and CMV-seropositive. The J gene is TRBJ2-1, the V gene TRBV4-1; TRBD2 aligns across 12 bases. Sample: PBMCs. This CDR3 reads CASSQARLAGAGYNEQFF. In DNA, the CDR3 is TGCGCCAGCAGCCAAGCGAGACTAGCGGGAGCTGGCTACAATGAGCAGTTCTTC.